The entry below describes one T cell receptor (beta chain). The antigen is unknown. Authors' processing steps: When patient CD8+ clones larger than 1% were compared with published virus-specific TCRB sequences, few matched. Sequencing used immunoSEQ multiplex PCR; TCRdb keeps in-frame clones, though not all of them. From that table come the V and J calls and clone size; the DNA was used to work out D and trimming. The table lists 9,500 to 11,000 clones, roughly four fifths of them singletons. This sample is drawn from a study of somatic mutations in cytotoxic T cells in rheumatoid arthritis. Study summary: Patient blood, which was peripheral blood collected as 30 ml EDTA, was drawn right after diagnosis and before any treatment started. Study-level findings and limits: Exceedance of 20% of CD8+ cells by the largest CD8+ clone occurred in about an eighth of the roughly 60 patients. Antigen specificity of the expanded CD8+ clones was not determined.

Sequencing used CD8+ T cells sorted from blood. This TCR derives from a woman aged 55-69 years with rheumatoid arthritis.

CDR3 bases: TGTGCCAGCAGCGGGCCGGGACAGGGGAGTGTGTACGAGCAGTACTTC. It yields the protein CASSGPGQGSVYEQYF. The V call is TRBV5-6, the J call TRBJ2-7, with TRBD1 identical over 10 bases. Per germline, CDR1 SGHDT and CDR2 YYEEEE. This CDR3 comprises 16 residues. J gave up 4 bases and V 4 bases, and 11 bases lay outside the gene matches.